This record looks at one TCR beta chain sequence and its context. The data stem from a study of cytomegalovirus exposure and HLA in healthy donors. The PCR used 60 Vbeta and 13 Jbeta primers. TCRdb keeps only in-frame clones here, not all; method: immunoSEQ multiplex PCR. Here the sample spans under 200,000 clones, roughly 76% being singletons. V shed 4 bases, J shed 1 base, and the junction held 0 bases outside the gene matches. Germline lookup yields CDR1 SQVTM and CDR2 ANQGSEA. CDR3 length equals 14 residues. The TCR was taken from a human donor in good health. Sequenced: PBMCs. This sequence joins TRBV29-1 and TRBJ2-2, with 10 nucleotides matching TRBD2. CDR3 sequence: CSVASGGNTGELFF. CDR3 coding DNA: TGCAGCGTTGCTAGCGGGGGGAACACCGGGGAGCTGTTTTTT.